These T cell receptor beta chains were read from a single sample in a study of cytomegalovirus exposure and HLA in healthy donors. Profiling relied on immunoSEQ multiplex PCR, and the TCRdb table lists in-frame clones only, not all of them. This sample yields more than 85,000 clones, of which roughly 90% are seen a single time; more than 2% belongs to the top ten. The sample consisted of PBMCs. These receptors were obtained from a woman between 18 and 30 years old in good health and CMV-seronegative. Both conserved end residues are part of each CDR3. Each record gives: J gene, V gene, clone size, D gene, CDR3 protein, CDR3 DNA. D genes are given only for firm matches. Size is stated for part of the rows, as once, few or many counts, or as a class when the clone is expanded.

>TRBJ1-1|TRBV11-3|once|NA
CASSLGPSGTEAFF
TGTGCCAGCAGCTTAGGACCTTCGGGCACTGAAGCTTTCTTT
>TRBJ2-1|TRBV27|NA|TRBD2
CASRRASGANEQFF
TGTGCCAGCAGGCGGGCTAGCGGGGCCAATGAGCAGTTCTTC
>TRBJ2-1|TRBV6-5|NA|NA
CASSYSNNEQFF
TGTGCCAGCAGTTACTCCAACAATGAGCAGTTCTTC
>TRBJ1-1|TRBV10-3|once|NA
CAISESVANTEAFF
TGTGCCATCAGTGAGTCGGTAGCGAACACTGAAGCTTTCTTT
>TRBJ2-7|TRBV7-9|NA|NA
CASSPGGGLTSSYEQYF
TGTGCCAGCAGTCCCGGCGGCGGACTGACGAGCTCCTACGAGCAGTACTTC
>TRBJ2-3|TRBV30|NA|TRBD2
CAWALAGADTQYF
TGTGCCTGGGCGTTAGCGGGAGCAGATACGCAGTATTTT
>TRBJ2-7|TRBV5-4|NA|TRBD2
CASSSPGLAGDYEQYF
TGTGCCAGCAGCTCACCGGGACTAGCGGGAGACTACGAGCAGTACTTC
>TRBJ1-6|TRBV28|NA|NA
CASRLDSFNSPLHF
TGTGCCAGCAGACTGGACAGCTTTAATTCACCCCTCCACTTT
>TRBJ1-2|TRBV30|NA|NA
CAWTPETVDGYTF
TGTGCCTGGACCCCCGAGACAGTTGATGGCTACACCTTC
>TRBJ2-5|TRBV19|NA|NA
CASSMESDQETQYF
TGTGCCAGTAGTATGGAGTCCGACCAAGAGACCCAGTACTTC
>TRBJ2-5|TRBV4-1|NA|NA
CASSLNLDRIRETQYF
TGCGCCAGCAGCCTTAACCTAGACCGAATTCGGGAGACCCAGTACTTC
>TRBJ2-7|TRBV19|NA|TRBD1
CASRSPGQGAYEQYF
TGTGCCAGTAGGTCTCCGGGACAGGGGGCCTACGAGCAGTACTTC
>TRBJ2-7|TRBV30|few|NA
CAWSRGSYYEQYF
TGTGCCTGGAGTAGGGGCAGTTATTACGAGCAGTACTTC
>TRBJ2-7|TRBV9|NA|TRBD1
CASSVGGGTGSYEQYF
TGTGCCAGCAGCGTAGGTGGGGGGACAGGGAGTTACGAGCAGTACTTC
>TRBJ1-1|TRBV5-1|NA|NA
CASSPFGLSLNTEAFF
TGCGCCAGCAGCCCGTTTGGGCTATCCTTAAACACTGAAGCTTTCTTT
>TRBJ1-2|TRBV4-1|NA|NA
CASSQDAGRHYGYTF
TGCGCCAGCAGCCAAGATGCGGGACGACACTATGGCTACACCTTC
>TRBJ2-7|TRBV9|NA|TRBD2
CASSVGGLGADEQYF
TGTGCCAGCAGCGTGGGGGGACTAGGGGCAGACGAGCAGTACTTC
>TRBJ2-2|TRBV5-1|NA|NA
CASSETGNTGELFF
TGCGCCAGCAGCGAGACAGGGAACACCGGGGAGCTGTTTTTT
>TRBJ2-3|TRBV28|NA|TRBD1
CASSSTGGAGDTQYF
TGTGCCAGCAGTTCGACAGGGGGCGCGGGAGATACGCAGTATTTT
>TRBJ2-7|TRBV5-6|NA|TRBD1
CASSLDRGIPYEQYF
TGTGCCAGCAGCTTGGACAGGGGGATCCCCTACGAGCAGTACTTC
>TRBJ2-1|TRBV11-2|NA|TRBD2
CASSLVSGGAWNEQFF
TGTGCCAGCAGCTTAGTTAGCGGGGGGGCCTGGAATGAGCAGTTCTTC
>TRBJ2-1|TRBV27|NA|TRBD2
CASRALAGYNEQFF
TGTGCCAGCAGAGCTCTAGCGGGCTACAATGAGCAGTTCTTC
>TRBJ1-2|TRBV29-1|NA|TRBD1
CSGYRDRGGGYTF
TGCAGCGGTTATAGGGACAGGGGAGGAGGCTACACCTTC
>TRBJ2-7|TRBV6-5|NA|TRBD1
CASSSTGQGAEQYF
TGTGCCAGCAGTTCCACCGGACAGGGGGCTGAGCAGTACTTC
>TRBJ1-1|TRBV7-9|NA|TRBD1
CASSFGRGLPGNTEAFF
TGTGCCAGCAGCTTTGGCAGGGGGCTTCCAGGGAACACTGAAGCTTTCTTT
>TRBJ1-1|TRBV4-3|NA|NA
CASSQGTNWYTEAFF
TGCGCCAGCAGCCAAGGGACAAATTGGTACACTGAAGCTTTCTTT
>TRBJ1-5|TRBV5-6|NA|NA
CASYLDSIGNSYNQPQHF
TGTGCCAGCTATCTGGACAGTATCGGTAATAGTTATAATCAGCCCCAGCATTTT
>TRBJ2-7|TRBV5-4|NA|TRBD1
CAFRSGQGFRDTPSYEQYF
TGTGCCTTTCGATCGGGACAGGGGTTTCGAGACACCCCCTCCTACGAGCAGTACTTC
>TRBJ2-1|TRBV27|NA|NA
CASSLSMSSSYNEQFF
TGTGCCAGCAGTTTATCGATGTCCAGCTCCTACAATGAGCAGTTCTTC
>TRBJ2-3|TRBV4-2|NA|TRBD1
CASSHPDRGTDTQYF
TGTGCCAGCAGCCATCCCGACAGGGGTACAGATACGCAGTATTTT
>TRBJ1-1|TRBV7-9|NA|TRBD1
CASSLFATGTEAFF
TGTGCCAGCAGCTTATTTGCGACAGGGACTGAAGCTTTCTTT
>TRBJ2-7|TRBV29-1|NA|NA
CSVRQDAYEQYF
TGCAGCGTCCGACAGGACGCCTACGAGCAGTACTTC
>TRBJ1-2|TRBV9|NA|NA
CASSSEVGWTVTF
TGTGCCAGCAGCTCAGAGGTAGGGTGGACAGTTACCTTC
>TRBJ1-1|TRBV5-1|NA|NA
CASSLVEYTEAFF
TGCGCCAGCAGCTTAGTGGAGTACACTGAAGCTTTCTTT
>TRBJ1-1|TRBV28|few|TRBD1
CASSPDRGGPNTEAFF
TGTGCCAGCAGTCCGGACAGGGGGGGACCTAACACTGAAGCTTTCTTT
>TRBJ2-2|TRBV30|NA|NA
CACQGARATGELFF
TGTGCCTGCCAAGGAGCGCGGGCCACCGGGGAGCTGTTTTTT
>TRBJ2-7|TRBV7-3|NA|NA
CASSLKHSYEQYF
TGTGCCAGCAGCCTAAAACACAGCTACGAGCAGTACTTC
>TRBJ2-7|TRBV2|NA|NA
CASRGSSYEQYF
TGTGCCAGCAGGGGGAGCAGCTACGAGCAGTACTTC
>TRBJ2-1|TRBV7-6|NA|NA
CASSGPGADNEQFF
TGTGCCAGCAGCGGCCCGGGAGCGGACAATGAGCAGTTCTTC
>TRBJ2-3|TRBV6-5|NA|NA
CASRETGGRTDTQYF
TGTGCCAGCAGAGAAACGGGGGGCCGCACAGATACGCAGTATTTT
>TRBJ2-7|TRBV28|once|NA
CASSLYAGADHEQYF
TGTGCCAGCAGTTTATATGCAGGGGCGGACCACGAGCAGTACTTC
>TRBJ1-1|TRBV11-3|NA|NA
CASSKQNTEAFF
TGTGCCAGCAGCAAACAGAACACTGAAGCTTTCTTT
>TRBJ1-5|TRBV7-8|NA|TRBD1
CASSLDRGLPPQPQHF
TGTGCCAGCAGCCTCGACAGGGGGCTACCCCCTCAGCCCCAGCATTTT
>TRBJ2-5|TRBV7-3|NA|NA
CASSSAGRETQYF
TGTGCCAGCAGCTCGGCGGGCCGGGAGACCCAGTACTTC
>TRBJ1-4|TRBV18|NA|NA
CASSPLSDGGVLNEKLFF
TGTGCCAGCTCACCATTGTCAGACGGAGGGGTCCTTAATGAAAAACTGTTTTTT
>TRBJ2-7|TRBV6-5|NA|NA
CASSYSQSGPYEQYF
TGTGCCAGCAGTTACTCGCAAAGCGGGCCCTACGAGCAGTACTTC
>TRBJ1-2|TRBV6-1|NA|NA
CASSGITGPVVGYTF
TGTGCCAGCAGTGGAATTACAGGCCCCGTGGTTGGCTACACCTTC
>TRBJ2-5|TRBV7-2|NA|NA
CASSLSLGETQYF
TGTGCCAGCAGCTTATCCCTAGGAGAGACCCAGTACTTC
>TRBJ2-1|TRBV28|NA|TRBD2
CASLGTSGINEQFF
TGTGCCAGCCTGGGGACTAGCGGGATCAATGAGCAGTTCTTC
>TRBJ2-1|TRBV10-3|NA|NA
CAISRDFSSYNEQFF
TGTGCCATCAGTCGGGACTTCTCAAGCTACAATGAGCAGTTCTTC
>TRBJ2-2|TRBV5-1|NA|TRBD1
CASSLRTGGDTGELFF
TGCGCCAGCAGCCTGAGGACAGGGGGGGACACCGGGGAGCTGTTTTTT
>TRBJ2-2|TRBV4-2|once|TRBD2
CASSPAGDHVTGELFF
TGTGCCAGCAGCCCCGCGGGGGACCACGTCACCGGGGAGCTGTTTTTT
>TRBJ2-2|TRBV6-6|NA|NA
CASTPPGTPTGELFF
TGTGCCAGCACCCCCCCCGGGACACCCACCGGGGAGCTGTTTTTT